This TCR beta chain derives from a study of a mutant IDH1 vaccine in newly diagnosed glioma. Overall study context: Patients came in for eight vaccinations, in weeks 1, 3, 5, 7, 11, 15, 19 and 23.

Time point specified: week 11, during vaccination. Vaccination used 300 ug of mutant IDH1 20-mer peptide per dose, with topical imiquimod. Sequenced by immunoSEQ multiplex PCR; TCRdb stores in-frame clones only, minus some. The sample lists 30,000 to 45,000 clones; roughly 80% were seen once. Per the germline V gene, CDR1 is SGHDT and CDR2 is YYEEEE. V lost 1 base to trimming and J lost 4 bases, with 18 bases between them. The CDR3 contains 17 residues. A word on this clone: What it binds is unknown.

This sequence originates from a woman aged 25-40 years with glioma. Some clones in this sample may be carry-over from other donors' samples. The gene calls are TRBV5-6 and TRBJ1-5, with no clear D. The sample consisted of peripheral blood mononuclear cells (PBMCs), taken from a glioma patient whose treatment included an IDH1 peptide vaccine. CDR3: CASSLWFGPGSNQPQHF. The CDR3 nucleotides are TGTGCCAGCAGCTTGTGGTTTGGGCCCGGATCTAATCAGCCCCAGCATTTT.